This passage covers 2 T cell receptor beta chains from one sample sequenced in a study of CD8 T cells in ankylosing spondylitis. From the 5' RACE reads, TCRdb called clonotypes with MiXCR, one entry per CDR3 protein. The table lists 150,000 to 200,000 distinct CDR3 sequences, 15% to 20% of them singletons. Sequenced material: blood, either unsorted or a sorted T cell fraction (not recorded which). The receptors originated from a male donor aged 10 to 35 with ankylosing spondylitis or in good health (not recorded which).

This clonotype was counted ten times or more. The chain uses TRBV6-5 and TRBJ2-2; no definite D call. This CDR3 contains 14 residues. Deletions cut 6 bases from V and 5 bases from J, with 13 bases between. Germline V gene data show CDR1 as MNHEY and CDR2 as SVGAGI. The CDR3 sequence is CASRLEWSTGELFF. The CDR3 DNA reads TGTGCCAGCAGACTGGAATGGTCGACCGGGGAGCTGTTTTTT.

The CDR3 sequence: CSARDDSDNVSEQFF. Written as DNA, the CDR3 is TGCAGTGCTAGGGACGACAGCGATAACGTCTCTGAGCAGTTCTTC. The V call is TRBV20-1, the J call TRBJ2-1, with D maybe TRBD1 (5 bases). V shed 3 bases and J shed 9 bases, with 21 bases lying between them. Germline V CDR1 and CDR2: DFQATT, SNEGSKA (reference sequence). CDR3 length: 15 amino acids.